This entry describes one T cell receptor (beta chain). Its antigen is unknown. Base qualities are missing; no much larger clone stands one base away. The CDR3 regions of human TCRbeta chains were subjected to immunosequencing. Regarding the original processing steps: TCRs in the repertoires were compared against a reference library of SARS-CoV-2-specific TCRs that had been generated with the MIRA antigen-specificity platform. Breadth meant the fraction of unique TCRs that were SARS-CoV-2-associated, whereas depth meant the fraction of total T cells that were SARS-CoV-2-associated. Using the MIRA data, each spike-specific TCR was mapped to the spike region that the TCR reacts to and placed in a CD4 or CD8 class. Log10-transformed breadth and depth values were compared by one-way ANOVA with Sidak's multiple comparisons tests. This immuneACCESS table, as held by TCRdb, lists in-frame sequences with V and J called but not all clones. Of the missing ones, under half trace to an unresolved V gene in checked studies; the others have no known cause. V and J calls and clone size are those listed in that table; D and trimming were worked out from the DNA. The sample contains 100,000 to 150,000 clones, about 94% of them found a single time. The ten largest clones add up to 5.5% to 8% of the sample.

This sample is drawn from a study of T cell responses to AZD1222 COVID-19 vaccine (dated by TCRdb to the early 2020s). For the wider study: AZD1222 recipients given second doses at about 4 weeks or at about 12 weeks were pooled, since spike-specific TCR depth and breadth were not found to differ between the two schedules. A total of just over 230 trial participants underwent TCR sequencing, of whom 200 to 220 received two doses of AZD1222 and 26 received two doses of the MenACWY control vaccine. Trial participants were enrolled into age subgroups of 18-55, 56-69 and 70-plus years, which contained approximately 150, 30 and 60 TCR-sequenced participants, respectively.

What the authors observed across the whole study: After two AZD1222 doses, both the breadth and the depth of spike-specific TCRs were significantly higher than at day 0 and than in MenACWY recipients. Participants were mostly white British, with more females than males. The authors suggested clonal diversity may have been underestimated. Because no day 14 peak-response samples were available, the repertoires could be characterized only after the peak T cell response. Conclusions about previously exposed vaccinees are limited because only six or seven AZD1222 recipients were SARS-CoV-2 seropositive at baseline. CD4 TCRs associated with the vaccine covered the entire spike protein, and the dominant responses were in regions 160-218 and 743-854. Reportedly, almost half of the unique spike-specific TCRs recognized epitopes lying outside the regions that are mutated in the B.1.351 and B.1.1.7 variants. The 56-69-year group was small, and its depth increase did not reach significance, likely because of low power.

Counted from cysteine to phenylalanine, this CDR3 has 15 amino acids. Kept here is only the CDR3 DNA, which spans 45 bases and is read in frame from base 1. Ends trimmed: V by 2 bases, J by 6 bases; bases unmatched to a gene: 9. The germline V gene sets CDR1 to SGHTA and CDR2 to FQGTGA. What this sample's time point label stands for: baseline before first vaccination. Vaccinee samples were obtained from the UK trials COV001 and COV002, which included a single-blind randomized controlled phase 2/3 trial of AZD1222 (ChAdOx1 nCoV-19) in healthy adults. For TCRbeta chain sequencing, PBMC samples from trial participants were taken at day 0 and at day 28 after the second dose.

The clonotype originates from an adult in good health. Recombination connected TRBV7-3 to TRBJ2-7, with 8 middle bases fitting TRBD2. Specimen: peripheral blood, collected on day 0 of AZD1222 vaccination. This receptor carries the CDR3 CASSLRPGLVSEQYF. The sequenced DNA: TGTGCCAGCAGCTTACGACCGGGACTAGTATCCGAGCAGTACTTC.